The rows below give T cell receptor beta chains drawn from one sample of a study of blood T cells in healthy people across ages. TCRdb re-derived calls from the 5' RACE reads in MiXCR, one entry per CDR3 protein. Found here are about 780,000 distinct CDR3 sequences, 46% of them singletons; the top ten hold 15% to 20%. Sequenced: blood. The origin of the receptors is a man of 80 years or more in good health. Each CDR3 is given with its conserved first and last residue. Fields, in order: J gene, clone size, CDR3 length, D gene, V gene, CDR3 protein, CDR3 DNA. A D gene is named only where the DNA matches it firmly. Not every row has a clone size; where given, it reads once, few, many or a size class.

TRBJ2-3,few,18,TRBD2,TRBV12-3/TRBV12-4,CASSRRLAGVGSTDTQYF,TGTGCCAGCAGCCGCCGGCTAGCGGGAGTAGGAAGCACAGATACGCAGTATTTT
TRBJ2-2,NA,17,TRBD2,TRBV5-1,CASGWTSGRTNTGELFF,TGCGCCAGCGGCTGGACTAGCGGGAGGACGAACACCGGGGAGCTGTTTTTT
TRBJ2-7,NA,13,NA,TRBV24-1,CATSDSVSYEQYF,TGTGCCACCAGTGATTCGGTCAGCTACGAGCAGTACTTC
TRBJ2-1,few,12,NA,TRBV29-1,CSVARADNEQFF,TGCAGCGTTGCGCGGGCGGACAATGAGCAGTTCTTC
TRBJ1-5,few,14,TRBD1,TRBV12-3/TRBV12-4,CASAADRQGQPQHF,TGTGCCAGCGCCGCGGACAGGCAAGGTCAGCCCCAGCATTTT
TRBJ2-3,NA,16,NA,TRBV2,CASSEELTDETDTQYF,TGTGCCAGCAGTGAAGAGCTGACGGACGAGACAGATACGCAGTATTTT
TRBJ2-1,few,12,NA,TRBV6-2/TRBV6-3,CASMRGHNEQFF,TGTGCCAGCATGAGGGGCCACAATGAGCAGTTCTTC
TRBJ1-5,few,13,NA,TRBV3-1,CASSQGRNQPQHF,TGTGCCAGCAGCCAAGGCCGCAATCAGCCCCAGCATTTT
TRBJ2-7,NA,13,NA,TRBV5-1,CASSWQPLLEQYF,TGCGCCAGCAGCTGGCAACCCCTTCTCGAGCAGTACTTC
TRBJ2-7,many,12,NA,TRBV29-1,CSVEDGPYEQYF,TGCAGCGTCGAGGACGGACCCTACGAGCAGTACTTC
TRBJ2-2,NA,17,TRBD1,TRBV7-8,CASSGRTGGSNTGELFF,TGTGCCAGCAGCGGACGGACAGGGGGCTCGAACACCGGGGAGCTGTTTTTT
TRBJ1-4,few,14,NA,TRBV7-2,CASSQQGGHEKLFF,TGTGCCAGCAGCCAACAGGGAGGTCATGAAAAACTGTTTTTT
TRBJ2-2,NA,16,TRBD1,TRBV20-1,CRRPGTGGLKTGELFF,TGCAGGAGACCCGGGACAGGGGGCTTGAAGACCGGGGAGCTGTTTTTT
TRBJ2-5,NA,15,TRBD2,TRBV20-1,CSARVRGTSIETQYF,TGCAGTGCTAGAGTTAGAGGGACTAGCATAGAGACCCAGTACTTC
TRBJ2-5,NA,15,NA,TRBV6-1,CASSEIGGRAETQYF,TGTGCCAGCAGTGAGATTGGGGGGCGCGCAGAGACCCAGTACTTC
TRBJ2-5,NA,15,NA,TRBV5-1,CASSAFGEGQETQYF,TGCGCCAGCAGCGCCTTTGGGGAAGGCCAAGAGACCCAGTACTTC
TRBJ1-1,NA,14,TRBD1,TRBV20-1,CSARVDRGYTEAFF,TGCAGTGCTAGAGTGGACAGGGGGTACACTGAAGCTTTCTTT
TRBJ2-1,NA,17,NA,TRBV4-2,CASSRLVRGVGLNEQFF,TGTGCCAGCAGCCGTTTAGTCCGCGGGGTGGGCCTCAATGAGCAGTTCTTC
TRBJ2-7,few,15,NA,TRBV11-1,CASSQPRTDSYEQYF,TGTGCCAGCAGCCAGCCGCGGACAGACTCCTACGAGCAGTACTTC
TRBJ2-1,NA,15,NA,TRBV20-1,CSARDNSRWYNEQFF,TGCAGTGCTAGAGATAATTCTCGTTGGTACAATGAGCAGTTCTTC
TRBJ2-2,NA,13,NA,TRBV6-6,CASSNSDTGELFF,TGTGCCAGCAGCAACTCCGACACTGGGGAGCTGTTTTTT
TRBJ2-5,NA,13,NA,TRBV11-3,CASSLRESREQYF,TGTGCCAGCAGCCTACGGGAGTCTCGGGAGCAGTACTTC
TRBJ2-7,medium-sized,14,TRBD2,TRBV20-1,CSARVSGTIAEQYF,TGCAGTGCTAGAGTAAGCGGGACGATAGCCGAGCAGTACTTC
TRBJ2-7,NA,17,NA,TRBV28,CASSLWPEGVLPYEQYF,TGTGCCAGCAGTTTATGGCCGGAGGGGGTTCTCCCCTACGAGCAGTACTTC
TRBJ2-5,NA,15,NA,TRBV7-2,CASSFDPGSKETQYF,TGTGCCAGCAGCTTCGACCCCGGGAGTAAAGAGACCCAGTACTTC
TRBJ2-7,NA,13,TRBD1,TRBV14,CASSRVRGTEQYF,TGTGCCAGCAGCCGAGTCAGGGGGACCGAGCAGTACTTC
TRBJ2-1,NA,16,TRBD2,TRBV6-6,CASSYVVAGLNNEQFF,TGTGCCAGCAGTTACGTGGTAGCGGGGCTTAACAATGAGCAGTTCTTC
TRBJ2-3,NA,14,TRBD2,TRBV6-6,CASSVAGITDTQYF,TGTGCCAGCAGCGTAGCGGGAATCACAGATACGCAGTATTTT
TRBJ1-2,NA,15,NA,TRBV5-1,CASSADGAVGYGYTF,TGCGCCAGCAGCGCGGACGGGGCGGTAGGGTATGGCTACACCTTC
TRBJ2-7,few,17,TRBD2,TRBV7-2,CASSFRTSGSRSYEQYF,TGTGCCAGCAGCTTTAGGACTAGCGGGAGTCGTTCCTACGAGCAGTACTTC
TRBJ2-5,once,12,TRBD2,TRBV13,CASSRGEGKQYF,TGTGCCAGCAGCCGTGGGGAGGGCAAGCAGTACTTC
TRBJ2-3,few,14,TRBD2,TRBV6-5,CASRVAGAADTQYF,TGTGCCAGCAGAGTAGCGGGAGCGGCAGATACGCAGTATTTT
TRBJ1-2,many,16,NA,TRBV6-1,CASSETWLAGIYGYTF,TGTGCCAGCAGTGAAACTTGGTTGGCAGGGATCTATGGCTACACCTTC
TRBJ2-7,NA,12,NA,TRBV29-1,CSVEERLNEQYF,TGCAGCGTTGAAGAGCGGCTGAACGAGCAGTACTTC
TRBJ2-7,NA,15,TRBD2,TRBV28,CASSRQGLAGGEQYF,TGTGCCAGCAGTCGTCAGGGACTAGCGGGAGGGGAGCAGTACTTC
TRBJ2-5,many,13,NA,TRBV5-1,CASSLVPTETQYF,TGCGCCAGCAGCTTGGTTCCAACAGAGACCCAGTACTTC
TRBJ2-7,NA,16,TRBD2,TRBV6-6,CASSYGPSGPDYEQYF,TGTGCCAGCAGTTACGGACCTAGCGGGCCGGACTACGAGCAGTACTTC
TRBJ1-4,many,13,NA,TRBV5-1,CASSLGVDEKLFF,TGCGCCAGCAGTCTGGGGGTCGATGAAAAACTGTTTTTT
TRBJ2-7,NA,15,TRBD1,TRBV2,CASSAWDRGGLEQYF,TGTGCCAGCAGCGCCTGGGACAGGGGGGGGCTCGAGCAGTACTTC
TRBJ2-1,NA,14,TRBD2,TRBV10-2,CASRSAGGLDEQFF,TGCGCCAGCAGATCAGCGGGAGGGTTGGATGAGCAGTTCTTC
TRBJ2-3,few,15,NA,TRBV12-3/TRBV12-4,CASSSGRSGTDTQYF,TGTGCCAGCAGTTCTGGCAGAAGCGGCACAGATACGCAGTATTTT
TRBJ2-4,NA,14,NA,TRBV5-1,CASSTLSASAGQYF,TGCGCCAGCAGCACACTTAGCGCTTCCGCCGGGCAGTACTTC
TRBJ2-7,many,16,NA,TRBV7-8,CASSLRTGRGSYEQYF,TGTGCCAGCAGCTTACGAACTGGGCGCGGCTCCTACGAGCAGTACTTC
TRBJ2-7,NA,12,NA,TRBV27,CASGAVDNEQYF,TGTGCCAGCGGGGCGGTGGACAATGAGCAGTACTTC
TRBJ2-5,NA,17,TRBD2,TRBV7-2,CASSLETSGSYRETQYF,TGTGCCAGCAGCTTAGAGACTAGCGGGAGTTACAGGGAGACCCAGTACTTC